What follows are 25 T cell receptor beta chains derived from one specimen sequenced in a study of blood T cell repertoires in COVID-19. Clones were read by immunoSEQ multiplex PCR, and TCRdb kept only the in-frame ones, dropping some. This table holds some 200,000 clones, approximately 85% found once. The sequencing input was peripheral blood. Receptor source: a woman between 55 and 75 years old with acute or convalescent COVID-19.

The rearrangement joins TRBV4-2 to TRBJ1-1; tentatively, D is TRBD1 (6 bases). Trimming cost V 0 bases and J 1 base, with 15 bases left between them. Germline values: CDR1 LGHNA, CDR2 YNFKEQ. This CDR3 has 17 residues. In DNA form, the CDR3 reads TGTGCCAGCAGCCAAGAAGGGGGAAGGGCCTCGAACACTGAAGCTTTCTTT. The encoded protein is CASSQEGGRASNTEAFF.

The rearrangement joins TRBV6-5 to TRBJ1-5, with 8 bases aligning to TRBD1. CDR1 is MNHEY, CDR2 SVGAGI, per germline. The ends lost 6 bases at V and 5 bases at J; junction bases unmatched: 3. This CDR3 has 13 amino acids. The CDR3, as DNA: TGTGCCAGCAGAGACAGGGGCGATCAGCCCCAGCATTTT. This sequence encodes CASRDRGDQPQHF.

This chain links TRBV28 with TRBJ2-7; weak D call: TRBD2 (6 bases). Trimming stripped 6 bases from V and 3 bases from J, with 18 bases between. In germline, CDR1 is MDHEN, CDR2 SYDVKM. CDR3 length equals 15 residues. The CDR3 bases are TGTGCCAGCAGCCCCGCCTCAACCGGGAGCTACGAGCAGTACTTC. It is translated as CASSPASTGSYEQYF.

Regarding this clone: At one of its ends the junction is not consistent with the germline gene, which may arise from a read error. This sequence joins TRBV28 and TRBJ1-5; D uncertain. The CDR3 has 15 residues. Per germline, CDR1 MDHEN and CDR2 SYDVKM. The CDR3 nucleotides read TGTGCCACTAGGAGCGGAGGCTATAGCAATCAGCCCCGGCATTTT. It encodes CATRSGGYSNQPRHF.

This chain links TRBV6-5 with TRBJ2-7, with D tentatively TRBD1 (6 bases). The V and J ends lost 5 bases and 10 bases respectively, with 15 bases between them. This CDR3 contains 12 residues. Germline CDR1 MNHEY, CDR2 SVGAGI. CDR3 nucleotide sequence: TGTGCCAGCAGTCAAACAGGGCCGTTTCAGTACGTC. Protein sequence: CASSQTGPFQYV.

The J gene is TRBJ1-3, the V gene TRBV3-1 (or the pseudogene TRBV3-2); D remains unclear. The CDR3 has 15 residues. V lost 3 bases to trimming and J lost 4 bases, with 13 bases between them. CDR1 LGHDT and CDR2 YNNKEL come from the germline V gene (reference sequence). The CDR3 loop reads CASSHVGESGNTIYF. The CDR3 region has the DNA TGTGCCAGCAGCCACGTCGGGGAATCCGGAAACACCATATATTTT.

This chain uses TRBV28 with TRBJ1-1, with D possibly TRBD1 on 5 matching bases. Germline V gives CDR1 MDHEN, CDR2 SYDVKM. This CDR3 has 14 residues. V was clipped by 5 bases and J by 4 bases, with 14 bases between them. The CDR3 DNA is TGTGCCAGCAGTCTTAGTATGGGGCTCACTGAAGCTTTCTTT. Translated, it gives CASSLSMGLTEAFF.

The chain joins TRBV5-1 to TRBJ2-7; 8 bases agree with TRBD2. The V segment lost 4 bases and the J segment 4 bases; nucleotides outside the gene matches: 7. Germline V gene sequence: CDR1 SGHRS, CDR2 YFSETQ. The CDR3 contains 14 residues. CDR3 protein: CASSAAGTSYEQYF. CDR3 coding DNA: TGCGCCAGCAGCGCCGCCGGGACTAGTTACGAGCAGTACTTC.

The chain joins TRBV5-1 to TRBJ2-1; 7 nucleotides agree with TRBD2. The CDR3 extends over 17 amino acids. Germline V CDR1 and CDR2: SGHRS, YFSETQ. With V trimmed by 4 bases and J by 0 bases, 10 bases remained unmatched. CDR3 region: CASSQGGAEDSYNEQFF. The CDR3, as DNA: TGCGCCAGCAGCCAGGGAGGGGCGGAAGACTCCTACAATGAGCAGTTCTTC.

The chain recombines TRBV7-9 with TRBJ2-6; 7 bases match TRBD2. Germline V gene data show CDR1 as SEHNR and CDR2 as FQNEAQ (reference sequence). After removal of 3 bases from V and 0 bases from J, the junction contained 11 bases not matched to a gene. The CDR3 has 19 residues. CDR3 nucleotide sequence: TGTGCCAGCAGCTTGGGGGGGGTCCGGGTCCCCTCTGGGGCCAACGTCCTGACTTTC. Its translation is CASSLGGVRVPSGANVLTF.

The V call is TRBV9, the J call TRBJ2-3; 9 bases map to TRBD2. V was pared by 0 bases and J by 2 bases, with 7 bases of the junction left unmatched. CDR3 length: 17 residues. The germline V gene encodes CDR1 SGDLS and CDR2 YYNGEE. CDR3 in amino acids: CASSVAGAGGLTDTQYF. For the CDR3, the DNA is TGTGCCAGCAGCGTAGCTGGGGCGGGAGGGCTCACAGATACGCAGTATTTT. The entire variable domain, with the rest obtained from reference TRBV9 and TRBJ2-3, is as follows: DSGVTQTPKHLITATGQRVTLRCSPRSGDLSVYWYQQSLDQGLQFLIQYYNGEERAKGNILERFSAQQFPDLHSELNLSSLELGDSALYFCASSVAGAGGLTDTQYFGPGTRLTVL.

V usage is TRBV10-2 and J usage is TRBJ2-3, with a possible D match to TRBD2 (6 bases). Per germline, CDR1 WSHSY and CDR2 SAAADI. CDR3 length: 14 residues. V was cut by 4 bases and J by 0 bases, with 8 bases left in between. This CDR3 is CASSGAGSTDTQYF. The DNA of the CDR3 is TGCGCCAGCAGTGGAGCGGGCAGCACAGATACGCAGTATTTT.

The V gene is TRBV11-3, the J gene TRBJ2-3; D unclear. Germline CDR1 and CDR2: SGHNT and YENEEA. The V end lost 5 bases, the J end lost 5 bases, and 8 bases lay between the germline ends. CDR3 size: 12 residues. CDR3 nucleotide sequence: TGTGCCAGCAGCCTCCACGGAGATACGCAGTATTTT. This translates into CASSLHGDTQYF.

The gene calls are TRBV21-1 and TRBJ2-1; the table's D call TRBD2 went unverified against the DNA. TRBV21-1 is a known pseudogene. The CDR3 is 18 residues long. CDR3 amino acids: CASSKERRELSSYNEQFF. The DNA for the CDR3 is TGTGCCAGCAGCAAAGAACGGCGGGAGCTAAGCTCCTACAATGAGCAGTTCTTC.

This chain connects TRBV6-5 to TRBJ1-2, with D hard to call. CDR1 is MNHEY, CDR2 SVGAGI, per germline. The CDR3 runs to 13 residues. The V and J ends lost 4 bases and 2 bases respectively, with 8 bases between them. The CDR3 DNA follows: TGTGCCAGCAGTTCGTGGCAGAACTATGGCTACACCTTC. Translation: CASSSWQNYGYTF.

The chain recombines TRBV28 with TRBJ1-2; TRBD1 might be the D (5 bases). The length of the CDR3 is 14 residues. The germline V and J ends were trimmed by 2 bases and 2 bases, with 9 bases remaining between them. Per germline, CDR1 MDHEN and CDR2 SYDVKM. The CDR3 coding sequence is TGTGCCAGCAGTTTACAGGGAACCAACTATGGCTACACCTTC. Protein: CASSLQGTNYGYTF.

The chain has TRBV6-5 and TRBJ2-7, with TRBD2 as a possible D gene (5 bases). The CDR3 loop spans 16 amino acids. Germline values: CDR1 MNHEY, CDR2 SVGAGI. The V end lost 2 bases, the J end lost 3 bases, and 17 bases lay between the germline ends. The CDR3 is CASSYPDGKVCYEQYV. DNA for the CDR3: TGTGCCAGCAGTTACCCGGACGGGAAGGTATGCTACGAGCAGTACGTC.

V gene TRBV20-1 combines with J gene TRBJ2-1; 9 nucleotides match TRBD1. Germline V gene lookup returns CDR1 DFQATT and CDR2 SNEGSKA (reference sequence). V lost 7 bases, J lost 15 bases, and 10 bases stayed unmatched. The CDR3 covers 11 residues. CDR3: CSVMTRDRVFF. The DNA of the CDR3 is TGCAGTGTGATGACCCGGGACAGGGTGTTCTTC.

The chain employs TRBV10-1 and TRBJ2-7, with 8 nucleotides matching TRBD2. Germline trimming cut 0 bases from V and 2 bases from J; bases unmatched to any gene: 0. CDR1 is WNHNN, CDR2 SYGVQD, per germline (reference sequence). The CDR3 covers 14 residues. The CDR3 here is CASSESGRAYEQYF. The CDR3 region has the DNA TGCGCCAGCAGTGAGTCCGGGAGGGCCTACGAGCAGTACTTC.

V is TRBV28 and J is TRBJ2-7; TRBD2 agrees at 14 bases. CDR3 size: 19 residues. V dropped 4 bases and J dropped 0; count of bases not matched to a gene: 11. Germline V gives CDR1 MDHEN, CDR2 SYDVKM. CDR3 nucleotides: TGTGCCAGCAGTTCCTCCGGGACTAGCGGGAGTCGTAGCTCCTACGAGCAGTACTTC. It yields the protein CASSSSGTSGSRSSYEQYF.

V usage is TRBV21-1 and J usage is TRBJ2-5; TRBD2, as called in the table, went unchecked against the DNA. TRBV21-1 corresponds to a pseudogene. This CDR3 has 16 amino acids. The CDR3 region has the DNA TGTGCCAGCAGCAAACTCCAGAGCGGGACACAAGAGACCCAGTACTTC. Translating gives CASSKLQSGTQETQYF.

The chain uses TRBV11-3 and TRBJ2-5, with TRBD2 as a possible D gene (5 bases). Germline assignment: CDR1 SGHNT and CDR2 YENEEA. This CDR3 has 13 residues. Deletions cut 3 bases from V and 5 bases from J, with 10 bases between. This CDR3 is CASSLERLETQYF. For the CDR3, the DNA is TGTGCCAGCAGCTTGGAGCGGTTGGAGACCCAGTACTTC.

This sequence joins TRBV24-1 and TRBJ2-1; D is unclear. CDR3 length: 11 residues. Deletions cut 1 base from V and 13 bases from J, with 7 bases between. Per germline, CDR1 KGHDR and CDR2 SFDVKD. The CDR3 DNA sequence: TGTGCCACCAGTGATTTATTCACTCAGTTCTTC. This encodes CATSDLFTQFF.

The CDR3 here is CASSLGGRGGTEAFF. The CDR3 nucleotides read TGTGCCAGCAGCTTGGGCGGCAGGGGTGGGACTGAAGCTTTCTTT. The V call is TRBV5-4, the J call TRBJ1-1, with a possible D match to TRBD1 (6 bases). Between the trimmed V and J ends, which lost 0 bases and 5 bases, there was a span of 14 bases. Germline V gene sequence: CDR1 SGHNT, CDR2 YYREEE (reference sequence). The CDR3 extends over 15 amino acids.

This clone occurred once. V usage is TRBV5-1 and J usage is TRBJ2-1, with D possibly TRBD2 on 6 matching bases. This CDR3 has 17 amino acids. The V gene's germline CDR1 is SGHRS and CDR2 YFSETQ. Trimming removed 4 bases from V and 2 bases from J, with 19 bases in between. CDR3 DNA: TGCGCCAGCAGCGGGGGGAGTGGGCCCGGGCCCTACAATGAGCAGTTCTTC. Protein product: CASSGGSGPGPYNEQFF.